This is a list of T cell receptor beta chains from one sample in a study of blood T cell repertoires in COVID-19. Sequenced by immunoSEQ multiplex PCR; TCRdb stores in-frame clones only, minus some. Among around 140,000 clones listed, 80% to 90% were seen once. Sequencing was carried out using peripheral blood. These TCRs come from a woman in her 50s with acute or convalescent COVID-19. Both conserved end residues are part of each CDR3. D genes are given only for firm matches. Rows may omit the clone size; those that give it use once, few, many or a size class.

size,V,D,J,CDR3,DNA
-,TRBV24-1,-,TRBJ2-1,CATRGDNEQFF,TGTGCCACCAGAGGGGACAATGAGCAGTTCTTC
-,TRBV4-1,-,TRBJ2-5,CASSQDPFRGARETQYF,TGCGCCAGCAGCCAAGATCCTTTTCGGGGGGCCCGGGAGACCCAGTACTTC
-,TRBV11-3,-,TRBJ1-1,CASSLQGNTEAFF,TGTGCCAGCAGCTTACAGGGTAACACTGAAGCTTTCTTT
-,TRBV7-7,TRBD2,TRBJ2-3,CASSFSSGGTDTQYF,TGTGCTAGCAGCTTTTCTAGCGGGGGGACAGATACGCAGTATTTT
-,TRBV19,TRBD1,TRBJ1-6,CASSIDRGNSPLHF,TGTGCCAGTAGTATCGACAGGGGCAATTCACCCCTCCACTTT
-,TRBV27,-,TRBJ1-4,CASSQGITNEKLFF,TGTGCCAGCAGTCAGGGCATAACTAATGAAAAACTGTTTTTT
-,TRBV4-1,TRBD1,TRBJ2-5,CASSRIQGAQQETQYF,TGCGCCAGCAGCCGCATACAGGGGGCGCAACAAGAGACCCAGTACTTC
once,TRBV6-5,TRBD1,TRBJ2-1,CAIKGASYNEQFF,TGTGCCATAAAGGGGGCCTCCTACAATGAGCAGTTCTTC
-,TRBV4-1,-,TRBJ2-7,CASSQDSYTATQQYF,TGCGCCAGCAGCCAAGATTCTTATACAGCCACGCAGCAGTACTTC
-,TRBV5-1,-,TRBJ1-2,CASSLADSGDRANYGYTF,TGCGCCAGCAGCTTGGCGGACAGTGGGGATCGAGCTAACTATGGCTACACCTTC
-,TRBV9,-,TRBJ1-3,CASSVVGGLSSGNTIYF,TGTGCCAGCAGCGTAGTCGGGGGGTTGAGCTCTGGAAACACCATATATTTT
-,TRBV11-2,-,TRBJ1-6,CASSLAQADNSPLHF,TGTGCCAGCAGCTTAGCTCAGGCCGATAATTCACCCCTCCACTTT
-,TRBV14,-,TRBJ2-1,CASSQERGLSEQFF,TGTGCCAGCAGCCAAGAGCGGGGACTTAGTGAGCAGTTCTTC
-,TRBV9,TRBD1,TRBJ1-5,CASSVTGGAGQPQHF,TGTGCCAGCAGCGTTACAGGGGGCGCAGGGCAGCCCCAGCATTTT
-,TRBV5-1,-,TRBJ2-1,CASSPEGALVQFF,TGCGCCAGCAGCCCGGAAGGGGCTTTGGTACAGTTCTTC
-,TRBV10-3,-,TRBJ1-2,CAITGASGYTF,TGTGCCATCACCGGAGCAAGCGGCTACACCTTC
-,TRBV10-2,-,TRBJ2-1,CASSEGGTRQLRYYNEQFF,TGCGCCAGCAGTGAGGGCGGGACGAGGCAATTAAGATACTACAATGAGCAGTTCTTC
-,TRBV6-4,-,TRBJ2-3,CASSDSDQGADTQYF,TGTGCCAGCAGTGACAGCGACCAAGGGGCAGATACGCAGTATTTT
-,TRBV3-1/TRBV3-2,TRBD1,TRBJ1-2,CASSQVGDRPGSYGYTF,TGTGCCAGCAGCCAAGTGGGGGACAGACCAGGTTCATATGGCTACACCTTC
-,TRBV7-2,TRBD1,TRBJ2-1,CASSSRTGGTSNEQFF,TGTGCCAGCAGCTCGAGGACAGGGGGCACGAGTAATGAGCAGTTCTTC
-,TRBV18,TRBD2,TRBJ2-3,CASSPPSGGFTDTQYF,TGTGCCAGCTCACCACCCTCGGGGGGGTTCACAGATACGCAGTATTTT
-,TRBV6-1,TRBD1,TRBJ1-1,CASSEWGQGRVNTEAFF,TGTGCCAGCAGTGAATGGGGACAGGGAAGAGTGAACACTGAAGCTTTCTTT
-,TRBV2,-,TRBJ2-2,CASSDYRELFF,TGTGCCAGCAGTGACTACCGGGAGCTGTTTTTT
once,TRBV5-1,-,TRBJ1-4,CASSLAASEYEKLFF,TGCGCCAGCAGCTTGGCGGCCTCGGAGTATGAAAAACTGTTTTTT
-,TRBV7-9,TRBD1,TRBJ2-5,CASSSPTGQETQYF,TGTGCCAGCAGCTCCCCGACAGGGCAAGAGACCCAGTACTTC
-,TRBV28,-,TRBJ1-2,CASSLWTEYGYTF,TGTGCCAGCAGTCTTTGGACTGAGTATGGCTACACCTTC
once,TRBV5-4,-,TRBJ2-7,CASSFGSSFYEQYF,TGTGCCAGCAGCTTTGGCAGTTCCTTTTACGAGCAGTACTTC
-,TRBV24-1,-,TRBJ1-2,CATQDSAVEGYTF,TGTGCCACCCAAGATTCAGCGGTGGAGGGCTACACCTTC
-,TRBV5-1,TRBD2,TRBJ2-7,CASSLPGLAGYEQYF,TGCGCCAGCAGCTTACCGGGACTAGCGGGTTACGAGCAGTACTTC
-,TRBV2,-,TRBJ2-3,CASRFTRSGTDTQYF,TGTGCCAGCAGATTCACTAGGAGTGGCACAGATACGCAGTATTTT
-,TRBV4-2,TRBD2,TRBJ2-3,CASSQEASGETDTQYF,TGTGCCAGCAGCCAGGAGGCTAGCGGGGAAACAGATACGCAGTATTTT
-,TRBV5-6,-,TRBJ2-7,CASSPPQTPPYEQYF,TGTGCCAGCAGCCCCCCTCAGACACCACCCTACGAGCAGTACTTC
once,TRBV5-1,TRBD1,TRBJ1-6,CASSVGMGQNSPLHF,TGCGCCAGCAGCGTGGGGATGGGACAGAATTCACCCCTCCACTTT
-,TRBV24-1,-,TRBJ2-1,CATARSAGYNEQFF,TGTGCCACCGCGAGGTCCGCGGGGTACAATGAGCAGTTCTTC
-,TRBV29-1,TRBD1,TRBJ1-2,CSVEGGQGFNYGYTF,TGCAGCGTTGAAGGGGGACAGGGATTTAACTATGGCTACACCTTC
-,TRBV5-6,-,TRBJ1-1,CASSLRDFRTTEAFF,TGTGCCAGCAGCCTGAGGGACTTTCGGACCACTGAAGCTTTCTTT
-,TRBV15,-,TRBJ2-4,CATDQGTKNIQYF,TGTGCCACGGACCAGGGTACCAAAAACATTCAGTACTTC
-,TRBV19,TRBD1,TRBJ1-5,CASSPRDRASHQPQHF,TGTGCCAGTAGTCCCCGGGACAGGGCTTCTCATCAGCCCCAGCATTTT
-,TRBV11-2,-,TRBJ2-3,CASSLAGLTDTQYF,TGTGCCAGCAGCTTGGCGGGGTTAACAGATACGCAGTATTTT